A selection of T cell receptor beta chains follows, all from one sample in a study of blood T cells in healthy people across ages. Each CDR3 protein is one row after TCRdb ran MiXCR on the 5' RACE reads. The sample has 760,000 or so distinct CDR3 sequences; 25% are singletons. These data also formed part of another study, on T cells of mothers and their children.

Specimen: blood. The receptors come from a boy younger than 18 in good health. Each CDR3 is given without its conserved first and last residue. Each record gives: J gene, V gene, CDR3 protein.

TRBJ2-1	TRBV7-3	ASSYGTSGTYNEQF
TRBJ2-2	TRBV29-1	SVESANTGELF
TRBJ2-3	TRBV7-3	ASSLIGGASTDTQY
TRBJ2-5	TRBV20-1	SARTGGKETQY
TRBJ2-3	TRBV4-2	ASSQDSPSGLTDTQY
TRBJ1-2	TRBV12-3/TRBV12-4	ASRVTGTTTFYGYT
TRBJ2-1	TRBV10-3	AISGSEGSSYNEQF
TRBJ1-4	TRBV28	ASGTGAEKLF
TRBJ1-1	TRBV7-9	ASSVEGLGTEAF
TRBJ2-2	TRBV5-5	ASSYRPDTGELF
TRBJ2-5	TRBV4-1	ASSQIGETQY
TRBJ2-5	TRBV13	ASRSAGKGEETQY
TRBJ2-5	TRBV10-3	AISDPQRGSGSLTQY
TRBJ2-7	TRBV7-2	ASSWQAGADEQY
NA	TRBV29-1	SVGQKFTYEQY
TRBJ2-4	TRBV29-1	SARGLAKNIQY
NA	TRBV20-1	SAPYSGGSYEQY
TRBJ1-6	TRBV7-2	ASTSGGQGPYNSPLH
TRBJ2-5	TRBV4-1	ASSQEGAGRETQY
TRBJ2-7	TRBV21-1	ASSNRTSGRHEQY
TRBJ2-5	TRBV29-1	SAYSGGETQY
TRBJ2-1	TRBV4-1	ASSHGTPYNEQF
TRBJ1-5	TRBV28	ASSSPGANQPQH
TRBJ2-1	TRBV10-2	ASSESVRERGEQF
NA	TRBV20-1	SAREWGLTYNEQF
TRBJ1-6	TRBV6-5	ASSKDLIGSPLH
TRBJ2-5	TRBV3-1	ASSTSPSGSREQY
TRBJ1-2	TRBV12-3/TRBV12-4	ANRTGGLYGYT
NA	TRBV7-2	ASSLGGPRSYEQY
TRBJ2-3	TRBV12-3/TRBV12-4	ASSRSFVESGSTDTQY
TRBJ2-7	TRBV20-1	SARDSSGAQY
TRBJ2-1	TRBV20-1	SAGKTSTDEQF
TRBJ2-7	TRBV2	ATKRDFSYEQY
TRBJ1-5	TRBV7-9	ASSDGRNQPQH
TRBJ2-7	TRBV5-1	ASSLKGFEQY
TRBJ1-4	TRBV20-1	SASTGITNEKLF
NA	TRBV12-3/TRBV12-4	ASSPYGQSYEQY
TRBJ2-3	TRBV11-3	ASSLGVGIGTDTQY